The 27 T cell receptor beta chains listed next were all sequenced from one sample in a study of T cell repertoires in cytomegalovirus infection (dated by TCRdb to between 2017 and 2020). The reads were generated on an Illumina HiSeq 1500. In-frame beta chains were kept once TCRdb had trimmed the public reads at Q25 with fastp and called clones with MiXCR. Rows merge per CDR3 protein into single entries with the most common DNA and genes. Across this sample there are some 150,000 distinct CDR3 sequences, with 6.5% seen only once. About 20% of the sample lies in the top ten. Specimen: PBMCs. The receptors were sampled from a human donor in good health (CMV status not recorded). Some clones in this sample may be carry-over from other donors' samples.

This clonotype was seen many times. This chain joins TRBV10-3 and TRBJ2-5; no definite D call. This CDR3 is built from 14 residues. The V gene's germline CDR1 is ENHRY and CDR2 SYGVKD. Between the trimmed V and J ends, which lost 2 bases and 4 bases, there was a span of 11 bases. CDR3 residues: CAISEGRVGETQYF. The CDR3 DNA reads TGTGCCATCAGTGAGGGAAGGGTTGGAGAGACCCAGTACTTC.

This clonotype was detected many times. The CDR3 is CASSPLPDTQYF. CDR3 nucleotides: TGTGCCAGCAGTCCTCTTCCAGATACGCAGTATTTT. The gene calls are TRBV12-3 or TRBV12-4 and TRBJ2-3; no reliable D call. The V and J ends lost 5 bases and 4 bases respectively, with 7 bases between them. The CDR3 contains 12 residues.

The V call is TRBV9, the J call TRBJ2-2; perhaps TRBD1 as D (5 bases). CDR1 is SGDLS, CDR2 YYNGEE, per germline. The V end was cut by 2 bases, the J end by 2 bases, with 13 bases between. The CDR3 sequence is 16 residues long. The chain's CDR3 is CASSVAHRTNTGELFF. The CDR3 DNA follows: TGTGCCAGCAGCGTGGCCCACAGGACCAACACCGGGGAGCTGTTTTTT.

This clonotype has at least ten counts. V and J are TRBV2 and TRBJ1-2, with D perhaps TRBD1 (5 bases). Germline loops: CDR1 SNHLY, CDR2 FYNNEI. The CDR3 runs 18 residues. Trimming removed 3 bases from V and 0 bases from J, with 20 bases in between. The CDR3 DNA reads TGTGCCAGCAGTGAGGTTGGGGCCTGGGGAGAGACTAACTATGGCTACACCTTC. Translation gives CASSEVGAWGETNYGYTF. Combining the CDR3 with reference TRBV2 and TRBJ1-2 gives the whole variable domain EPEVTQTPSHQVTQMGQEVILRCVPISNHLYFYWYRQILGQKVEFLVSFYNNEISEKSEIFDDQFSVERPDGSNFTLKIRSTKLEDSAMYFCASSEVGAWGETNYGYTFGSGTRLTVV.

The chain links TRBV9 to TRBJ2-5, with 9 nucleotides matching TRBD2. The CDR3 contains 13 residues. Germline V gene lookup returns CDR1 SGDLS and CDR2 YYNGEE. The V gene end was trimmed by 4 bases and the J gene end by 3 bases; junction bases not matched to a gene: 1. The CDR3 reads CASSSGGKETQYF. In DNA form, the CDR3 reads TGTGCCAGCAGCAGCGGGGGGAAAGAGACCCAGTACTTC. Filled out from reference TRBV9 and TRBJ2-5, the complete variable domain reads DSGVTQTPKHLITATGQRVTLRCSPRSGDLSVYWYQQSLDQGLQFLIQYYNGEERAKGNILERFSAQQFPDLHSELNLSSLELGDSALYFCASSSGGKETQYFGPGTRLLVL.

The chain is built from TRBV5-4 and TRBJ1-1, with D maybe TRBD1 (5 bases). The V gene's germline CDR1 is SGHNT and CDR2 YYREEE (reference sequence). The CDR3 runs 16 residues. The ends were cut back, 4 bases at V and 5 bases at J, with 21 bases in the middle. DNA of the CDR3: TGTGCCAGCAGCCCTGGACAAGGAAGAGTGGAGACTGAAGCTTTCTTT. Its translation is CASSPGQGRVETEAFF.

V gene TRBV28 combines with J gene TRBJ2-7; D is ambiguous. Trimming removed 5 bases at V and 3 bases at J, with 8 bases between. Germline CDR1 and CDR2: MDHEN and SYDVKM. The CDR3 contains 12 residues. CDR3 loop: CASSVQSYEQYF. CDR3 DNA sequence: TGTGCCAGCAGTGTACAGAGCTACGAGCAGTACTTC.

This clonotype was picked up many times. The CDR3 region is CASSFGDSNTGELFF. In nucleotides, the CDR3 is TGTGCCAGCAGCTTCGGGGACTCTAACACCGGGGAGCTGTTTTTT. The rearrangement uses TRBV7-2 and TRBJ2-2, with a possible D match to TRBD2 (6 bases). Germline-derived CDR1 and CDR2 are SGHTA and FQGNSA. This CDR3 comprises 15 residues. The germline V and J ends were trimmed by 3 bases and 2 bases, with 10 bases remaining between them.

CDR3 protein: CASSRTEHYEQYF. CDR3 in DNA: TGTGCCAGCAGCAGGACAGAACACTACGAGCAGTACTTC. The gene calls are TRBV14 and TRBJ2-7, with D possibly being TRBD1 (6 bases). V shed 5 bases and J shed 3 bases, with 11 bases lying between them. The CDR3 extends over 13 amino acids. Germline loops: CDR1 SGHDN, CDR2 FVKESK.

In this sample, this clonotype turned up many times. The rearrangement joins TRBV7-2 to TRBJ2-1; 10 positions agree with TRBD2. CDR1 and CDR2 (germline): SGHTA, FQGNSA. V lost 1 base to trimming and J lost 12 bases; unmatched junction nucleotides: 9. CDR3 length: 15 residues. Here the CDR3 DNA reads TGTGCCAGCAGCTTAGAACTAGCGGGGTCCTTGGGGCAGTTCTTC. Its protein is CASSLELAGSLGQFF.

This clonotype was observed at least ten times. CDR3 region: CSARSKGGIAEAFF. The CDR3 coding sequence is TGCAGTGCTAGATCAAAGGGGGGGATCGCTGAAGCTTTCTTT. The rearrangement links TRBV20-1 to TRBJ1-1, with D maybe TRBD1 (6 bases). The V gene lost 2 bases and the J gene lost 6 bases, with 16 bases spanning the gap. The CDR3 loop spans 14 amino acids. Germline assignment: CDR1 DFQATT and CDR2 SNEGSKA (reference sequence).

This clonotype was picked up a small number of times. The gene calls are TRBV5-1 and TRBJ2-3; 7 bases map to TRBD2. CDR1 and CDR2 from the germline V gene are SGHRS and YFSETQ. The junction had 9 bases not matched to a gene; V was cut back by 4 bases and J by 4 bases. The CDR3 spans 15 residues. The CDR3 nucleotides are TGCGCCAGCAGCCCCGGGGGGTACGGCGCAGATACGCAGTATTTT. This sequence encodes CASSPGGYGADTQYF.

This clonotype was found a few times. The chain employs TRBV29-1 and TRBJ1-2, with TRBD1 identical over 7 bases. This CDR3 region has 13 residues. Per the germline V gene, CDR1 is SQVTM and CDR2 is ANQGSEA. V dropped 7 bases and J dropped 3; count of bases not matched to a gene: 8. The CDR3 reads CSAQTGSDYGYTF. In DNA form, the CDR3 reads TGCAGCGCCCAGACAGGGTCTGACTATGGCTACACCTTC.

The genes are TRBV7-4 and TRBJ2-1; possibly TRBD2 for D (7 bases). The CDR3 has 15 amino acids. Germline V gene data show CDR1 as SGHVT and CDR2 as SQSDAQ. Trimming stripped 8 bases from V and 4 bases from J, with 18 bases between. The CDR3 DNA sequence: TGTGCCAGCGACCCAGAGGGGGGGGCTTACAATGAGCAGTTCTTC. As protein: CASDPEGGAYNEQFF.

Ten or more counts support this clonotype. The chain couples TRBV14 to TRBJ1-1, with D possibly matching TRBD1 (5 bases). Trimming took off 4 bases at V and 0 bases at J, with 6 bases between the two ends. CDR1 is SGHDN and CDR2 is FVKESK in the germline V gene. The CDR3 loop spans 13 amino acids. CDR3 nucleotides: TGTGCCAGCAGCCGACAGATGAACACTGAAGCTTTCTTT. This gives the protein CASSRQMNTEAFF.

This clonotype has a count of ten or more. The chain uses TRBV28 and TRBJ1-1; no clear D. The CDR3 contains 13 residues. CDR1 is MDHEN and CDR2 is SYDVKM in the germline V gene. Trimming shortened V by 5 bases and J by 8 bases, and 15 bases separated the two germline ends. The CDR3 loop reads CASSLRILEEAFF. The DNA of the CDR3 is TGTGCCAGCAGTCTGCGGATCCTAGAGGAAGCTTTCTTT. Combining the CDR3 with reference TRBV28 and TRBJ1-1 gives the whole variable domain DVKVTQSSRYLVKRTGEKVFLECVQDMDHENMFWYRQDPGLGLRLIYFSYDVKMKEKGDIPEGYSVSREKKERFSLILESASTNQTSMYLCASSLRILEEAFFGQGTRLTVV.

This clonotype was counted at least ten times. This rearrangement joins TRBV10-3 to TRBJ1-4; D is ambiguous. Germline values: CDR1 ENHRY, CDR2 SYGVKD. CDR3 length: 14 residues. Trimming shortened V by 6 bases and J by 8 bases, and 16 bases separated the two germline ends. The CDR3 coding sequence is TGTGCCATCAGACCCCCGGGAGTGGAGGAAAAACTGTTTTTT. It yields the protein CAIRPPGVEEKLFF.

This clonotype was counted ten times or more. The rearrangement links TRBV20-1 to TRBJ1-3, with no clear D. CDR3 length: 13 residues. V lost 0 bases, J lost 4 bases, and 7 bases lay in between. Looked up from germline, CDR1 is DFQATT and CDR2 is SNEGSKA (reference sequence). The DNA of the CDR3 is TGCAGTGCTAGAGATCAGATGGGAAACACCATATATTTT. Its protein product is CSARDQMGNTIYF.

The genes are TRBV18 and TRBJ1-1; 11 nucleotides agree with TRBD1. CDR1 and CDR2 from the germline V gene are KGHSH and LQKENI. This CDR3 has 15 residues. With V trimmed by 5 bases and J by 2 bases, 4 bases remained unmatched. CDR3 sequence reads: CASSGQGARNTEAFF. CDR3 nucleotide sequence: TGTGCCAGCTCAGGACAGGGGGCCCGAAACACTGAAGCTTTCTTT.

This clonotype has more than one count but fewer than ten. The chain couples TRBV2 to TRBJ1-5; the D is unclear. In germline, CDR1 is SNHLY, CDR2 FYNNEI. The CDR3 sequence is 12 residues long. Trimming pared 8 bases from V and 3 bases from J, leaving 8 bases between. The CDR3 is CASGLDNQPQHF. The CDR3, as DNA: TGTGCCAGCGGTTTGGACAATCAGCCCCAGCATTTT.

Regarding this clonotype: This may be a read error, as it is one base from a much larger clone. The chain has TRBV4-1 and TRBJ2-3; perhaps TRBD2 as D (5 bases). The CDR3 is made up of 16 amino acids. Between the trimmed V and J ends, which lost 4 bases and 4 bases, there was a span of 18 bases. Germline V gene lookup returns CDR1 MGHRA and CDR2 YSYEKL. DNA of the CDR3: TGCGCCAGCAGCCGTCAGGCAGCGGTGCGCGCAGATACGCAGTATTTT. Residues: CASSRQAAVRADTQYF.

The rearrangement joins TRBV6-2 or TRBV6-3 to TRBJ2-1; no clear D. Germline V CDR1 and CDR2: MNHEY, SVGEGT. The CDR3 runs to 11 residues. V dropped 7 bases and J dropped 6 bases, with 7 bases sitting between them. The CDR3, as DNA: TGTGCCAGCAACGGCGTCAATGAGCAGTTCTTC. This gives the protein CASNGVNEQFF.

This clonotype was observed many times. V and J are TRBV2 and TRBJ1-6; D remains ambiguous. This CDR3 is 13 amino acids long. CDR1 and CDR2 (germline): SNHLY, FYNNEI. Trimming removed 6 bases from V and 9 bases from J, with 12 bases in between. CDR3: CASRGLKVSPLHF. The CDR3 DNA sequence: TGTGCCAGCAGAGGGCTTAAGGTTTCACCCCTCCACTTT.

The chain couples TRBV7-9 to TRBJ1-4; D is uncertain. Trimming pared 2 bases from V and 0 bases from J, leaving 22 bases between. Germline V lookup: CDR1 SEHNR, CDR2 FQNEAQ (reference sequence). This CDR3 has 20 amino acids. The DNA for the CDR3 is TGTGCCAGCAGCTTATATGCTCCGGGTGGAAGAGTCGCAACTAATGAAAAACTGTTTTTT. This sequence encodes CASSLYAPGGRVATNEKLFF.

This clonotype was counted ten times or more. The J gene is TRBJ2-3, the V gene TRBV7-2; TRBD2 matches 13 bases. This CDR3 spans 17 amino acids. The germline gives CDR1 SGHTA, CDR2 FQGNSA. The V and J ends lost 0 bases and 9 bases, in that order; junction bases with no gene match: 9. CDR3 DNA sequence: TGTGCCAGCAGCTTAGCCCCACCGGGACTAGCGGGGTTAACGCAGTATTTT. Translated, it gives CASSLAPPGLAGLTQYF.

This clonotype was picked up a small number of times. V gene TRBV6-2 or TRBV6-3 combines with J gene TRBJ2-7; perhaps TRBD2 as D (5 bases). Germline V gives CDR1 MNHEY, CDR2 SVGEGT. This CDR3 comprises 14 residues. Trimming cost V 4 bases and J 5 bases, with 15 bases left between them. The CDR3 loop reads CASSSGLPKNEQYF. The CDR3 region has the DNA TGTGCCAGCAGTTCCGGACTCCCCAAGAACGAGCAGTACTTC.

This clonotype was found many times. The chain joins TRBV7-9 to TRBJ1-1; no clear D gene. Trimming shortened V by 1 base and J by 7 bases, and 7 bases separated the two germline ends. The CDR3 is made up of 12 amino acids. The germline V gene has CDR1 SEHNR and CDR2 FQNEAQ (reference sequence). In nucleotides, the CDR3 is TGTGCCAGCAGCTTAGATTACCTTGAAGCTTTCTTT. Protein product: CASSLDYLEAFF.